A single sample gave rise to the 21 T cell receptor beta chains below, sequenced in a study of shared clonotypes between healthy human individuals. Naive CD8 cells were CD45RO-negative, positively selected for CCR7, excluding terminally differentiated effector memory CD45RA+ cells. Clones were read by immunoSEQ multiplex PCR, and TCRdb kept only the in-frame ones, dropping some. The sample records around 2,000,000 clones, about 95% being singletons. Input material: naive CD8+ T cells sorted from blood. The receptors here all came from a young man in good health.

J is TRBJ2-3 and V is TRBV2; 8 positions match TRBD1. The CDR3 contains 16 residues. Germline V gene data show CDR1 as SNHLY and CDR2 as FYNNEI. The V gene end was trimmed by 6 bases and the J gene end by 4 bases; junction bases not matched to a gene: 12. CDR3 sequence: CASSGHRDRISDTQYF. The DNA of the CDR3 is TGTGCCAGCAGCGGACACCGGGACAGGATCTCAGATACGCAGTATTTT.

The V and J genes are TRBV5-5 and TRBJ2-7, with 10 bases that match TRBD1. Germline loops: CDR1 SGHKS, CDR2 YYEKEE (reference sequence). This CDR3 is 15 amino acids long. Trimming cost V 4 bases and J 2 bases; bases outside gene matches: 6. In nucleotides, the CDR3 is TGTGCCAGCAGCCAAGGGACAGGGGCCACCTACGAGCAGTACTTC. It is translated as CASSQGTGATYEQYF.

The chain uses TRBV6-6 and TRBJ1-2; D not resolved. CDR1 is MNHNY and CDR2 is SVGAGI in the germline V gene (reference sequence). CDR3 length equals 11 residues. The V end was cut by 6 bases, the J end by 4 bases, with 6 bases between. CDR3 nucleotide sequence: TGTGCCAGCAGCGGAGGCTATGGCTACACCTTC. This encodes CASSGGYGYTF.

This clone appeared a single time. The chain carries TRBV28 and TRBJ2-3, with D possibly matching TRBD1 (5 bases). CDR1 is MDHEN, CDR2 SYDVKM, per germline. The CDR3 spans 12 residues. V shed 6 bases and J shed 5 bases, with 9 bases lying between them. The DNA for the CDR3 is TGTGCCAGCAGAGATCAGGGAGATACGCAGTATTTT. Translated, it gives CASRDQGDTQYF.

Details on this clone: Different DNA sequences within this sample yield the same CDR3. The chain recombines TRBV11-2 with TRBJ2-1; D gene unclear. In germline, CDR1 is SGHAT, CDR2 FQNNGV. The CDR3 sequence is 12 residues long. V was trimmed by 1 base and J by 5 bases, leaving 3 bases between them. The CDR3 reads CASSLGDNEQFF. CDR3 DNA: TGTGCCAGCAGCTTAGGCGACAATGAGCAGTTCTTC.

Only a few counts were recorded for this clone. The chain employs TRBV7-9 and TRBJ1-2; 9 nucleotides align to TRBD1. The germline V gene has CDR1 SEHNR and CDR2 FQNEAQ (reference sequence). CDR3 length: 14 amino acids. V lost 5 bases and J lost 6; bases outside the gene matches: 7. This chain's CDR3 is CASSPGTGSDGYTF. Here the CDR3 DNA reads TGTGCCAGCAGCCCCGGGACAGGGAGCGATGGCTACACCTTC.

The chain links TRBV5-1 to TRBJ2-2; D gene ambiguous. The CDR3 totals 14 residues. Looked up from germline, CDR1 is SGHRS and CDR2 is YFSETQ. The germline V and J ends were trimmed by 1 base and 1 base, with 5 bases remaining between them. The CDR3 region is CASSLLENTGELFF. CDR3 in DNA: TGCGCCAGCAGCTTGCTGGAGAACACCGGGGAGCTGTTTTTT.

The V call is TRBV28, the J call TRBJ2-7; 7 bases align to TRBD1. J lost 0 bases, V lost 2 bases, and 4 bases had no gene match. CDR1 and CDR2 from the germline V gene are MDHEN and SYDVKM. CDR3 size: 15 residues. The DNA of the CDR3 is TGTGCCAGCAGTTTAGGACAGGCTCCCTCCTACGAGCAGTACTTC. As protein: CASSLGQAPSYEQYF.

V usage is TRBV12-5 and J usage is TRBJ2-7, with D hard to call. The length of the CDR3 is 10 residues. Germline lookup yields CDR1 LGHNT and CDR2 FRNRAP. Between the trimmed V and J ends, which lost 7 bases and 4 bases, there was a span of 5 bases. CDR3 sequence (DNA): TGTGCTAGTGTTAGTTACGAGCAGTACTTC. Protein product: CASVSYEQYF.

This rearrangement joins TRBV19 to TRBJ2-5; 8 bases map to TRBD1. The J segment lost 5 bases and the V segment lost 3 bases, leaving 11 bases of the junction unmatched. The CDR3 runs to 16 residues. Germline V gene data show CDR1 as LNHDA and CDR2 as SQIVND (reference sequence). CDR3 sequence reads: CASSMSWGTGEETQYF. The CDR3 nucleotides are TGTGCCAGTAGTATGTCCTGGGGGACAGGCGAGGAGACCCAGTACTTC.

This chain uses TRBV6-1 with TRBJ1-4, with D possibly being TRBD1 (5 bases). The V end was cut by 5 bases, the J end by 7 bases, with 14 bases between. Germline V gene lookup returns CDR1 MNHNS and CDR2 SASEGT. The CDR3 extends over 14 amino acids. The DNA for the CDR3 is TGTGCCAGCAGTACCCGGGACGGGGGTGAAAAACTGTTTTTT. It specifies CASSTRDGGEKLFF.

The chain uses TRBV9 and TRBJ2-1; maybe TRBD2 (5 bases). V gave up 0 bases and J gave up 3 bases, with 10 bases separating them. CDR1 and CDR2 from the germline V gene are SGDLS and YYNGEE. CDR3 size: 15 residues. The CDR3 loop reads CASSVEGDIYNEQFF. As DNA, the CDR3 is TGTGCCAGCAGCGTAGAGGGAGACATCTACAATGAGCAGTTCTTC.

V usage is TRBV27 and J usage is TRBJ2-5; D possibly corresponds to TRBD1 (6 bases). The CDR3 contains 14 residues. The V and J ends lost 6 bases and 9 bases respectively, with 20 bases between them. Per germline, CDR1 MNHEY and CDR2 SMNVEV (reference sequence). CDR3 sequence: CASSSIGQPGAQYF. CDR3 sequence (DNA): TGTGCCAGCAGCTCGATAGGACAGCCTGGGGCCCAGTACTTC.

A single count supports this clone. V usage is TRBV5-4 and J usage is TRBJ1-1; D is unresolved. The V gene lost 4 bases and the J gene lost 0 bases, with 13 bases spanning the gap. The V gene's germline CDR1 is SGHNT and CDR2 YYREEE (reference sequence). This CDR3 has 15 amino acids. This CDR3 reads CASSPEDSVNTEAFF. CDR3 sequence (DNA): TGTGCCAGCAGCCCGGAAGATTCGGTGAACACTGAAGCTTTCTTT.

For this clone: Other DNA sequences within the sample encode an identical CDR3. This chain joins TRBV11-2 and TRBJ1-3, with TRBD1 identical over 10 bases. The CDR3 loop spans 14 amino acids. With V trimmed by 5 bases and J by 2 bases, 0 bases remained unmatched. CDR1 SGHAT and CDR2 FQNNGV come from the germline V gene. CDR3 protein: CASSGQGAGNTIYF. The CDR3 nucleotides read TGTGCCAGCAGCGGACAGGGGGCTGGAAACACCATATATTTT.

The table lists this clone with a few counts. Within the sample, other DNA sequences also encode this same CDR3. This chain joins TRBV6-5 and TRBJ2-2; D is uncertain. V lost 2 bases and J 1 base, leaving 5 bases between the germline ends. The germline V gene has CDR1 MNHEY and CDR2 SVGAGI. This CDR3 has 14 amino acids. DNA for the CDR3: TGTGCCAGCAGTTACAGGGAGAACACCGGGGAGCTGTTTTTT. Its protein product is CASSYRENTGELFF.

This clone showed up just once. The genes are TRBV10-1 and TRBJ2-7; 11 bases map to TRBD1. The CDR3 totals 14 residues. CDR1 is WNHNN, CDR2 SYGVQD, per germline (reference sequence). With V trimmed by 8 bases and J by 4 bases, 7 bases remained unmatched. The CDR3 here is CASGSRDRGYEQYF. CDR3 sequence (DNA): TGCGCCAGCGGAAGTAGGGACAGGGGGTACGAGCAGTACTTC.

The CDR3 loop reads CASSVDPTSGISGANVLTF. The CDR3 DNA is TGTGCCAGCAGCGTAGATCCGACTAGCGGAATCTCTGGGGCCAACGTCCTGACTTTC. The J gene is TRBJ2-6, the V gene TRBV9, with 9 bases aligning to TRBD2. The germline gives CDR1 SGDLS, CDR2 YYNGEE. The CDR3 extends over 19 amino acids. With 0 bases clipped from V and 0 bases from J, the junction kept 7 bases outside the gene matches.

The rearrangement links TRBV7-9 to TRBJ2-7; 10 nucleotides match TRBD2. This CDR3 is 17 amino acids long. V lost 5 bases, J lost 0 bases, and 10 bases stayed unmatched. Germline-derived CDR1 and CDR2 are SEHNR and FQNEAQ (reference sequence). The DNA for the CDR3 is TGTGCCAGCAGCCCCAGCGGGGGGGCGGATAGCTCCTACGAGCAGTACTTC. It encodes CASSPSGGADSSYEQYF.

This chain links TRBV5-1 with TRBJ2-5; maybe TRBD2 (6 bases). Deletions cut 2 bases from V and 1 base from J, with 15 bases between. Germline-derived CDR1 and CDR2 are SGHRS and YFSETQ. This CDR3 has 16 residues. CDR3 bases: TGCGCCAGCAGCTTACCCCAGCGGGTACTCCAAGAGACCCAGTACTTC. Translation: CASSLPQRVLQETQYF.

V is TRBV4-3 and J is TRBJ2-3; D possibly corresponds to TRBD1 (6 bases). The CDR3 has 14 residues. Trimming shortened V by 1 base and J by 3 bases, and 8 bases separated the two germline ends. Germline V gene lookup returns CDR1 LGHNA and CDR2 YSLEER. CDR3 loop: CASSQGDTTDTQYF. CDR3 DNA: TGCGCCAGCAGCCAAGGGGACACGACAGATACGCAGTATTTT.